Shown below are 7 T cell receptor beta chains from a single sample sequenced in a study of T cells in localized non-small cell lung cancer. Only in-frame clones appear in the TCRdb table, and some are missing; sequencing was by immunoSEQ multiplex PCR. In the table there are tens of thousands of clones, approximately 83% of which are singletons. This specimen was peripheral blood, taken before any cancer treatment. These TCRs come from a man aged 35 to 70 with stage I lung adenocarcinoma.

Comments on this clone: One junction end disagrees with the germline gene, perhaps due to a read error. V and J are TRBV7-7 and TRBJ2-1; TRBD2 might be the D (8 bases). In germline, CDR1 is SSHAT, CDR2 FNYEAQ (reference sequence). The CDR3 runs 15 residues. CDR3 nucleotide sequence: TGTGCTAGCAGCCTCGGACTAGCAGGGGGGGATGAGCAGTTCTTC. Its protein product is CASSLGLAGGDEQFF.

This chain uses TRBV20-1 with TRBJ2-5; D ambiguous. The CDR3 covers 11 residues. Germline-derived CDR1 and CDR2 are DFQATT and SNEGSKA (reference sequence). The V end was cut by 6 bases, the J end by 4 bases, with 9 bases between. The CDR3 bases are TGCAGTGCCACGGGTAGAGAGACCCAGTACTTC. As protein: CSATGRETQYF.

J is TRBJ1-1 and V is TRBV5-1, with 7 bases fitting TRBD1. CDR3 length equals 15 residues. Germline CDR1 SGHRS, CDR2 YFSETQ. After removal of 4 bases from V and 3 bases from J, the junction contained 9 bases not matched to a gene. Here the CDR3 DNA reads TGCGCCAGCAGCCGGACAGGCCCCAGGGACACTGAAGCTTTCTTT. Residues: CASSRTGPRDTEAFF.

Comment on this clone: The same CDR3 also results from other DNA sequences found in this sample. The chain links TRBV5-4 to TRBJ2-3, with 9 bases fitting TRBD2. V dropped 0 bases and J dropped 1; count of bases not matched to a gene: 0. Germline CDR1 reads SGHNT; CDR2 reads YYREEE (reference sequence). There are 15 residues in the CDR3. CDR3 DNA sequence: TGTGCCAGCAGCTTGGGACTAGCGGGCACAGATACGCAGTATTTT. Its translation: CASSLGLAGTDTQYF.

V usage is TRBV15 and J usage is TRBJ2-1, with 8 bases matching TRBD1. Looked up from germline, CDR1 is LNHNV and CDR2 is YYDKDF (reference sequence). The CDR3 consists of 14 residues. The V segment lost 2 bases and the J segment 7 bases; nucleotides outside the gene matches: 4. This CDR3 reads CATSRRTGWNEQFF. CDR3 nucleotide sequence: TGTGCCACCAGCAGAAGGACAGGGTGGAATGAGCAGTTCTTC.

The rearrangement uses TRBV5-1 and TRBJ1-2; perhaps TRBD1 as D (6 bases). V dropped 5 bases and J dropped 3 bases, with 11 bases sitting between them. Germline V lookup: CDR1 SGHRS, CDR2 YFSETQ. This CDR3 has 13 amino acids. DNA for the CDR3: TGCGCCAGCAGTCAGGGGACGCACTATGGCTACACCTTC. Translated: CASSQGTHYGYTF.

The chain employs TRBV6-4 and TRBJ2-3; unclear D gene. The CDR3 covers 13 residues. V shed 6 bases and J shed 2 bases, with 9 bases lying between them. Per the germline V gene, CDR1 is MRHNA and CDR2 is SNTAGT. CDR3 residues: CASSAQDTDTQYF. Written as DNA, the CDR3 is TGTGCCAGCAGCGCCCAGGACACAGATACGCAGTATTTT.